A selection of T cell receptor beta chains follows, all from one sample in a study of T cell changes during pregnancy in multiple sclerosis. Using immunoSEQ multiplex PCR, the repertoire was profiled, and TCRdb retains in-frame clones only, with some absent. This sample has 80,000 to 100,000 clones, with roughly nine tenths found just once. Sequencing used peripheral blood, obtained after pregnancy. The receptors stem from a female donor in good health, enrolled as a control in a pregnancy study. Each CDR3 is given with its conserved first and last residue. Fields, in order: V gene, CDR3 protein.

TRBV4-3,CASSQATGLEQYF
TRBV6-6,CASSYSGQGLGQGQYF
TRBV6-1,CAIQASNIQYF
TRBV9,CASAGAGGPNNEQFF
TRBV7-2,CASSQYGGATDTQYF
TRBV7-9,CASSLARGNPTDTQYF
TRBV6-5,CASSYRPGYYGYTF
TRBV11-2,CASSRGLTYEQYF
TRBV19,CASSSQSGNQPQHF
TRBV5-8,CASSWGDQPQHF
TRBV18,CASSHGTGGNEQFF
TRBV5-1,CASSPGLTYEQYF
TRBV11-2,CASSSPLVWAYNEQFF
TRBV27,CASSATGHREKLFF
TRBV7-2,CASSLGTGAGTSHF
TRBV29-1,CSVKKTDRGQNYGYTF
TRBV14,CASSQGLAGDTDTQYF
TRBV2,CASSSGTGGSTQYF
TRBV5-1,CASSLGGGGREQFF
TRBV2,CASKEGREETQYF
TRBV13,CASSPGEGRKDEQYF
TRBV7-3,CASSLTGQGLYEQYF
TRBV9,CASSARDRVSNTEAFF
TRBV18,CASSSRGLNNQPQHF
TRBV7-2,CASSPRLAGGPKTQYF
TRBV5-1,CASSPGDEQYF
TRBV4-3,CASSQGPVPSSYNEQFF
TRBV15,CATSRDRNSPLHF
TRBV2,CASGLTGEKGYTF
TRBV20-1,CRGQDRGGYTF
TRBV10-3,CAISPPGWYEQYF
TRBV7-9,CASSSRGASEQYF
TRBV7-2,CASSSFRDEQYF
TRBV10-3,CAISDTTGTSVYNEQFF
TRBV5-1,CASSSGSRQGSEKLFF
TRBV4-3,CASSHNRVTGELFF
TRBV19,CASRVQGASNEQFF
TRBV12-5,CASGPGQYNEKLFF
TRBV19,CASSIQGLAFF
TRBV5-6,CASSWGQKLEKLFF
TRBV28,CASTRGIDYGYTF
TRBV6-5,CASSYSRGGGTDTQYF